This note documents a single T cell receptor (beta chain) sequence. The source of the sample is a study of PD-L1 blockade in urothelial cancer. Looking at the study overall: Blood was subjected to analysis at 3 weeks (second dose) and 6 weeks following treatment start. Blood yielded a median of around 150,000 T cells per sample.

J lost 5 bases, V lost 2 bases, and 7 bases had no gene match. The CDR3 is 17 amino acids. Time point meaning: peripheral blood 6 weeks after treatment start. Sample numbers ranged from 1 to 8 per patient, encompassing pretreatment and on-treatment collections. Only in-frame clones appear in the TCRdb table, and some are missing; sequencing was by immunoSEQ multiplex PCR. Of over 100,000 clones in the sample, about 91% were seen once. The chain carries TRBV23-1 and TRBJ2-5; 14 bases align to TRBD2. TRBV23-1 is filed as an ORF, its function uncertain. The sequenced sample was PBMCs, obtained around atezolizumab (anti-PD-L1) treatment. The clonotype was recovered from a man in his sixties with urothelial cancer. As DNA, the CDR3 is TGCGCCAGCAGTCAACCAAGGACTAGCGGGAGGTGGGAGACCCAGTACTTC. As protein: CASSQPRTSGRWETQYF.